This is a list of T cell receptor beta chains from one sample in a study of blood T cell repertoires in COVID-19. TCRdb's copy holds only in-frame clones and misses some; the assay was immunoSEQ multiplex PCR. The sample has about 95,000 clones; under 85% are singletons. The sample consisted of peripheral blood. These receptors came from a human donor in a cohort sampled during active COVID-19. The CDR3 runs from the conserved cysteine through the conserved F or W.

J,V,CDR3
TRBJ2-5,TRBV28,CASSLSGGRETQYF
TRBJ1-4,TRBV5-8,CASSLGQVENEKLFF
TRBJ1-1,TRBV6-6,CASSYGLDSTEAFF
TRBJ2-7,TRBV10-1,CASSDLRGTAPYEQYF
TRBJ2-7,TRBV3-1/TRBV3-2,CASSQEGAGSYEQYF
TRBJ2-5,TRBV11-3,CASSQKGGVETQYF
TRBJ2-3,TRBV7-2,CASSQQGSRDTQYF
TRBJ2-7,TRBV5-6,CASSLGTGYEQYF
TRBJ2-2,TRBV19,CASSVGTVGTGELFF
TRBJ1-2,TRBV12-3/TRBV12-4,CASSRQGGYGYTF
TRBJ1-1,TRBV7-8,CASSLFSGTGDFF
TRBJ2-1,TRBV5-1,CASSYADSSNEQFF
TRBJ2-2,TRBV19,CATTSGTRNTGELFF
TRBJ1-1,TRBV14,CASSQDKGLIRQGPEAFF
TRBJ1-5,TRBV2,CASSDKGLDNQPQHF
TRBJ2-7,TRBV29-1,CSARGQVAEQYF
TRBJ1-2,TRBV18,CASSPLDRGLSYGYTF